Below are 20 T cell receptor beta chains sequenced from a single sample in a study of cytomegalovirus exposure and HLA in healthy donors. PCR employed 60 Vbeta and 13 Jbeta primers. Assay: immunoSEQ multiplex PCR; the TCRdb copy retains only in-frame clones and omits some. The sample has roughly 110,000 clones; about 70% are singletons. Sequenced: PBMCs. These TCRs come from a man aged 25 to 40 in good health and CMV-seropositive.

The genes are TRBV5-1 and TRBJ1-2, with 9 bases aligning to TRBD1. Germline CDR1 SGHRS, CDR2 YFSETQ. This CDR3 has 16 amino acids. Trimming took 1 base from V and 4 from J; bases not matched to a gene: 8. CDR3 residues: CASSLSLGQGLYGYTF. The CDR3 DNA follows: TGCGCCAGCAGCTTGTCATTGGGACAGGGCCTCTATGGCTACACCTTC. Based on the CDR3 plus reference TRBV5-1 and TRBJ1-2, the full variable domain is KAGVTQTPRYLIKTRGQQVTLSCSPISGHRSVSWYQQTPGQGLQFLFEYFSETQRNKGNFPGRFSGRQFSNSRSEMNVSTLELGDSALYLCASSLSLGQGLYGYTFGSGTRLTVV.

The rearrangement links TRBV9 to TRBJ2-3; TRBD2 matches 9 bases. Germline loops: CDR1 SGDLS, CDR2 YYNGEE. V lost 0 bases and J lost 5; bases outside the gene matches: 7. This CDR3 region has 16 residues. The CDR3 sequence is CASSVASSGEGDTQYF. The CDR3 DNA reads TGTGCCAGCAGCGTAGCCTCTAGCGGGGAGGGAGATACGCAGTATTTT.

To note about this clone: One junction end disagrees with the germline gene, perhaps due to a read error. The chain couples TRBV7-9 to TRBJ2-1; TRBD1 matches at 7 bases. Germline V CDR1 and CDR2: SEHNR, FQNEAQ (reference sequence). This CDR3 has 15 amino acids. In DNA form, the CDR3 reads TGTTCCAGCAGCTACCGGACAGGCTCCTACAATGAGCAGTTCTTC. This encodes CSSSYRTGSYNEQFF.

This clone has only a few counts. The chain joins TRBV11-2 to TRBJ1-5, with TRBD1 matching over 7 bases. Germline loops: CDR1 SGHAT, CDR2 FQNNGV. J lost 7 bases, V lost 5 bases, and 8 bases had no gene match. The CDR3 runs to 14 residues. The CDR3 region is CASSRGGQYQPQHF. The CDR3 DNA is TGTGCCAGCAGCCGAGGGGGACAGTACCAGCCCCAGCATTTT. The full variable domain, its missing parts supplied by reference TRBV11-2 and TRBJ1-5, is EAGVAQSPRYKIIEKRQSVAFWCNPISGHATLYWYQQILGQGPKLLIQFQNNGVVDDSQLPKDRFSAERLKGVDSTLKIQPAKLEDSAVYLCASSRGGQYQPQHFGDGTRLSIL.

CDR3 sequence (DNA): TGTGCCAGCACCCGCCAGATTGGGGCAGGGGGCGCCGGGCAGTTCTTC. This translates into CASTRQIGAGGAGQFF. The rearrangement links TRBV7-2 to TRBJ2-1, with TRBD1 matching 8 bases. CDR1 and CDR2 from the germline V gene are SGHTA and FQGNSA. V was clipped by 7 bases and J by 12 bases; unmatched bases: 20. CDR3 length: 16 amino acids.

The chain has TRBV19 and TRBJ2-1; 9 nucleotides agree with TRBD2. Trimming at V came to 3 bases and at J to 7 bases, leaving 4 bases not matched to a gene. The length of the CDR3 is 14 residues. The V gene's germline CDR1 is LNHDA and CDR2 SQIVND (reference sequence). The DNA for the CDR3 is TGTGCCAGTAGTATCGCGGGGGGGCCTAATGAGCAGTTCTTC. Translation: CASSIAGGPNEQFF.

This clone was detected once. The genes are TRBV28 and TRBJ1-5; 8 bases are shared with TRBD1. The CDR3 loop spans 14 amino acids. Germline CDR1 reads MDHEN; CDR2 reads SYDVKM. After removal of 8 bases from V and 4 bases from J, the junction contained 7 bases not matched to a gene. CDR3 DNA sequence: TGTGCCAGCGGGAGGACAGGGAGTAATCAGCCCCAGCATTTT. Its protein is CASGRTGSNQPQHF.

The chain links TRBV7-9 to TRBJ1-4; TRBD1 matches 9 bases. This CDR3 contains 14 residues. The V and J ends lost 5 bases and 4 bases, in that order; junction bases with no gene match: 2. Germline CDR1 and CDR2: SEHNR and FQNEAQ (reference sequence). The CDR3 is CASSRGQGNEKLFF. For the CDR3, the DNA is TGTGCCAGCAGCCGGGGACAGGGTAATGAAAAACTGTTTTTT.

The chain carries TRBV9 and TRBJ2-7; 7 bases agree with TRBD2. Trimming cost V 0 bases and J 6 bases; bases outside gene matches: 3. CDR1 and CDR2 (germline): SGDLS, YYNGEE. This CDR3 has 13 residues. CDR3 sequence: CASSVEGGPEQYF. CDR3 nucleotide sequence: TGTGCCAGCAGCGTAGAGGGAGGGCCCGAGCAGTACTTC.

V is TRBV5-1 and J is TRBJ2-5, with TRBD1 matching 8 bases. The J call is uncertain, as TRBJ2-7 better fits the DNA end. Germline CDR1 and CDR2: SGHRS and YFSETQ. The CDR3 loop spans 15 amino acids. In DNA, the CDR3 is TGCGCCAGCAGCTTTGAGGGACAGGTAGTCCACGAGCAGTACTTC. It specifies CASSFEGQVVHEQYF.

The rearrangement uses TRBV2 and TRBJ1-1, with 10 nucleotides matching TRBD1. Trimming at V came to 1 base and at J to 2 bases, leaving 16 bases not matched to a gene. Germline V gives CDR1 SNHLY, CDR2 FYNNEI. The CDR3 sequence is 20 residues long. The CDR3 is CASSEGPRDRGWSANTEAFF. CDR3 sequence (DNA): TGTGCCAGCAGTGAAGGTCCGAGGGACAGGGGTTGGTCGGCTAACACTGAAGCTTTCTTT.

The chain uses TRBV25-1 and TRBJ2-5, with 10 nucleotides matching TRBD2. The V and J ends lost 4 bases and 6 bases, in that order; junction bases with no gene match: 14. The CDR3 has 17 amino acids. Germline V CDR1 and CDR2: MGHDK, SYGVNS. CDR3 protein: CASSALTQGLANKTQYF. In nucleotides, the CDR3 is TGTGCCAGCAGTGCCCTCACCCAGGGACTAGCGAACAAGACCCAGTACTTC.

The chain joins TRBV5-6 to TRBJ2-1, with 9 positions matching TRBD1. V lost 4 bases and J lost 3; bases outside the gene matches: 5. The CDR3 has 15 residues. Looked up from germline, CDR1 is SGHDT and CDR2 is YYEEEE. CDR3 region: CASSRRTGDYNEQFF. CDR3 nucleotides: TGTGCCAGCAGCCGTCGGACAGGGGACTACAATGAGCAGTTCTTC.

The chain couples TRBV6-1 to TRBJ2-7, with D hard to call. CDR3 length: 16 residues. V was pared by 0 bases and J by 7 bases, with 19 bases between. In germline, CDR1 is MNHNS, CDR2 SASEGT. Written as DNA, the CDR3 is TGTGCCAGCAGTGAAGCGCTCGGGTCCCCAGCGTGGGAGCAGTACTTC. Its translation is CASSEALGSPAWEQYF.

This clone has just one count. This chain connects TRBV10-1 to TRBJ2-7; a possible D gene is TRBD1 (5 bases). The CDR3 is 13 amino acids. Germline V lookup: CDR1 WNHNN, CDR2 SYGVQD (reference sequence). Trimming pared 5 bases from V and 7 bases from J, leaving 15 bases between. CDR3 nucleotides: TGCGCCAGCAGTTTTCAGGGCGCCAGTGAGCAGTACTTC. Translating it yields CASSFQGASEQYF.

V and J are TRBV19 and TRBJ1-1; D not resolved. The CDR3 totals 15 residues. V lost 3 bases and J lost 1, with 12 bases in between. The V gene's germline CDR1 is LNHDA and CDR2 SQIVND (reference sequence). The CDR3 nucleotides read TGTGCCAGTAGTATGCCAGACATGGGGAACACTGAAGCTTTCTTT. Translating gives CASSMPDMGNTEAFF.

The gene calls are TRBV5-4 and TRBJ2-7; D remains unclear. The CDR3 has 14 residues. CDR1 is SGHNT, CDR2 YYREEE, per germline (reference sequence). The V and J ends lost 0 bases and 2 bases respectively, with 9 bases between them. The CDR3 region is CASSLAAGTYEQYF. In DNA form, the CDR3 reads TGTGCCAGCAGCTTGGCCGCAGGTACCTACGAGCAGTACTTC. Looking up the rest from reference TRBV5-4 and TRBJ2-7 gives the full variable domain: ETGVTQSPTHLIKTRGQQVTLRCSSQSGHNTVSWYQQALGQGPQFIFQYYREEENGRGNFPPRFSGLQFPNYSSELNVNALELDDSALYLCASSLAAGTYEQYFGPGTRLTVT.

This chain links TRBV29-1 with TRBJ1-2, with D maybe TRBD1 (6 bases). This CDR3 contains 13 residues. V lost 6 bases and J lost 4, with 15 bases in between. Germline V gene data show CDR1 as SQVTM and CDR2 as ANQGSEA. CDR3 DNA: TGCAGCGTCGGACAGTGGACCTCCTATGGCTACACCTTC. Translation: CSVGQWTSYGYTF.

The rearrangement joins TRBV1 to TRBJ2-1; the table's D call of TRBD1 was not tested on the DNA. TRBV1 is a recognized pseudogene. The CDR3 contains 15 residues. CDR3 protein: CTSSQEGTGNNEQFF. Written as DNA, the CDR3 is TGCACCAGCAGCCAAGAAGGGACAGGGAACAATGAGCAGTTCTTC.

J is TRBJ1-3 and V is TRBV6-5; 7 bases agree with TRBD1. Germline V gene data show CDR1 as MNHEY and CDR2 as SVGAGI. The CDR3 totals 14 residues. V lost 6 bases and J lost 0; bases outside the gene matches: 2. CDR3 loop: CASSRDSSGNTIYF. The CDR3 DNA is TGTGCCAGCAGCCGGGACAGCTCTGGAAACACCATATATTTT.